Below, one T cell receptor beta chain is given with its context. The data derive from a study of cytomegalovirus exposure and HLA in healthy donors. The PCR ran on 60 Vbeta and 13 Jbeta primers. Some clones are missing from TCRdb's copy, which holds only in-frame ones; the method was immunoSEQ multiplex PCR. Here the sample spans around 99,000 clones, around 80% being singletons. CDR1 and CDR2 from the germline V gene are SEHNR and FQNEAQ (reference sequence). This CDR3 is 16 amino acids long. The ends were cut back, 6 bases at V and 4 bases at J, with 18 bases in the middle. The TCR originated in a man aged 25 to 40 in good health and CMV-seropositive. The chain links TRBV7-9 to TRBJ2-2; a possible D gene is TRBD2 (6 bases). Input material: PBMCs. CDR3 sequence reads: CASSPPRGYGTGELFF. The CDR3 coding sequence is TGTGCCAGCAGTCCCCCCCGGGGGTACGGCACCGGGGAGCTGTTTTTT.